A selection of T cell receptor beta chains follows, all from one sample in a study of cytomegalovirus exposure and HLA in healthy donors. Generated by immunoSEQ multiplex PCR, the TCRdb table keeps only in-frame clones and is missing some. The sample has 85,000 to 100,000 clones; about three quarters are singletons. Material: PBMCs. These receptors all stem from a man in his fifties in good health and CMV-seropositive. Each CDR3 is given with its conserved first and last residue. The D gene is left open where the match is weak. Size is omitted from some rows. Given values are once, few, many or a class for expanded clones.

>NA|TRBD1|TRBJ1-2|TRBV18
CASSPPGQAYGYTF
TGTGCCAGCTCACCACCGGGACAGGCGTATGGCTACACCTTC
>NA|NA|TRBJ1-4|TRBV30
CAWRGGTPKLFF
TGTGCCTGGAGGGGAGGGACGCCAAAACTGTTTTTT
>NA|TRBD2|TRBJ2-7|TRBV9
CASSVGISGGYEQYF
TGTGCCAGCAGCGTAGGGATTAGCGGGGGTTACGAGCAGTACTTC
>NA|NA|TRBJ2-3|TRBV2
CASRGLSPQDTQYF
TGTGCCAGCAGGGGACTGTCCCCACAGGATACGCAGTATTTT
>NA|TRBD1|TRBJ1-1|TRBV11-1
CASSLAGLGQYTEAFF
TGTGCCAGCAGCTTAGCTGGTTTGGGACAGTACACTGAAGCTTTCTTT
>NA|NA|TRBJ1-2|TRBV4-3
CASSQVPQGNVGYTF
TGCGCCAGCAGCCAAGTCCCACAGGGTAATGTAGGCTACACCTTC
>NA|NA|TRBJ1-1|TRBV18
CASSPRTLGQGGNTEAFF
TGTGCCAGCTCACCACGTACATTGGGCCAGGGCGGGAACACTGAAGCTTTCTTT
>NA|TRBD2|TRBJ2-1|TRBV6-5
CASSSGGAGQFF
TGTGCCAGCAGTAGCGGGGGGGCCGGGCAGTTCTTC
>NA|NA|TRBJ1-1|TRBV5-5
CASRGGGNVDTEAFF
TGTGCCAGCAGGGGTGGGGGGAATGTTGACACTGAAGCTTTCTTT
>NA|NA|TRBJ1-2|TRBV4-3
CASSQEGRTANYGYTF
TGCGCCAGCAGCCAAGAGGGCCGGACAGCTAACTATGGCTACACCTTC
>NA|TRBD1|TRBJ1-1|TRBV5-1
CASSSRTGNTEAFF
TGCGCCAGCAGCTCGCGGACAGGGAACACTGAAGCTTTCTTT
>NA|TRBD1|TRBJ2-3|TRBV2
CASSSRTGASTDTQYF
TGTGCCAGCAGTTCCCGGACAGGGGCTAGCACAGATACGCAGTATTTT
>NA|TRBD2|TRBJ2-7|TRBV4-3
CASSQGEGLYEQYF
TGCGCCAGCAGCCAAGGGGAGGGCCTCTACGAGCAGTACTTC
>NA|TRBD2|TRBJ2-3|TRBV11-3
CASSPGERGSDTQYF
TGTGCCAGCAGCCCTGGCGAGCGGGGGAGCGATACGCAGTATTTT
>NA|NA|TRBJ2-3|TRBV15
CATSRDLRDTQYF
TGTGCCACCAGCAGAGATTTACGGGATACGCAGTATTTT
>NA|TRBD1|TRBJ2-2|TRBV9
CASSAPDRLNTGELFF
TGTGCCAGCAGCGCTCCGGACAGGCTAAACACCGGGGAGCTGTTTTTT
>NA|NA|TRBJ1-1|TRBV25-1
CASSEYGGAFF
TGTGCCAGCAGTGAATATGGCGGAGCTTTCTTT
>NA|TRBD2|TRBJ2-3|TRBV30
CAWSGGVSDTQYF
TGTGCCTGGAGCGGGGGGGTATCAGATACGCAGTATTTT
>once|TRBD1|TRBJ1-5|TRBV7-9
CASSSGTGFDNQPQHF
TGTGCCAGCAGCTCGGGGACAGGGTTTGACAATCAGCCCCAGCATTTT
>NA|TRBD2|TRBJ2-1|TRBV5-1
CASSSTSGGLGSEQFF
TGCGCCAGCAGCTCAACTAGCGGGGGGTTAGGCAGTGAGCAGTTCTTC
>NA|TRBD1|TRBJ1-4|TRBV25-1
CASSDPGQGASEKLFF
TGTGCCAGCAGTGACCCCGGACAGGGGGCTTCCGAAAAACTGTTTTTT
>NA|TRBD1|TRBJ1-6|TRBV19
CASSTDRGNSPLHF
TGTGCCAGTAGCACCGACAGGGGGAATTCACCCCTCCACTTT
>NA|NA|TRBJ1-1|TRBV11-2
CASSFRGQNTEAFF
TGTGCCAGCAGCTTCAGGGGACAGAACACTGAAGCTTTCTTT
>once|TRBD1|TRBJ2-1|TRBV7-9
CASSLAGQADEQFF
TGTGCCAGCAGCTTAGCGGGACAGGCCGATGAGCAGTTCTTC
>NA|NA|TRBJ1-2|TRBV6-5
CASSYEAVANYGYTF
TGTGCCAGCAGTTACGAGGCAGTCGCTAACTATGGCTACACCTTC
>NA|NA|TRBJ2-5|TRBV4-1
CASSQDLSETQYF
TGCGCCAGCAGCCAAGATTTGTCGGAGACCCAGTACTTC
>NA|TRBD1|TRBJ2-5|TRBV9
CASSLRQGGPQETQYF
TGTGCCAGCAGCCTACGACAGGGTGGGCCCCAAGAGACCCAGTACTTC
>few|TRBD1|TRBJ2-7|TRBV5-6
CASSLYGTGVPHEQYF
TGTGCCAGCAGCTTGTACGGGACAGGGGTACCCCACGAGCAGTACTTC
>NA|NA|TRBJ2-3|TRBV6-6
CASRESSTDTQYF
TGTGCCAGCAGAGAAAGCAGCACAGATACGCAGTATTTT
>NA|NA|TRBJ2-5|TRBV7-2
CASITIPGLPSGETQYF
TGTGCCAGCATCACAATACCGGGACTTCCCTCGGGGGAGACCCAGTACTTC
>NA|NA|TRBJ1-4|TRBV28
CASSYAWSSRNEKLFF
TGTGCCAGCAGTTACGCCTGGTCTAGCCGGAATGAAAAACTGTTTTTT
>NA|TRBD1|TRBJ2-2|TRBV5-3
CARRTEGTGFYIGELFF
TGTGCCAGAAGAACCGAAGGGACAGGGTTTTATATCGGGGAGCTGTTTTTT
>few|TRBD1|TRBJ2-5|TRBV5-1
CASSLGQGGQETQYF
TGCGCCAGCAGCTTGGGACAGGGGGGTCAAGAGACCCAGTACTTC
>NA|NA|TRBJ1-2|TRBV9
CASSVKGTDTYGYTF
TGTGCCAGCAGCGTAAAGGGAACGGACACGTATGGCTACACCTTC
>NA|TRBD1|TRBJ1-2|TRBV7-2
CASSLGDRGYGYTF
TGTGCCAGCAGCTTAGGGGACAGGGGATATGGCTACACCTTC
>NA|NA|TRBJ2-4|TRBV19
CASSRGGTETKNIQYF
TGTGCCAGTAGTAGGGGAGGCACGGAGACCAAAAACATTCAGTACTTC
>NA|NA|TRBJ2-1|TRBV19
CASSITQVNEQFF
TGTGCCAGTAGTATTACGCAGGTAAATGAGCAGTTCTTC
>once|TRBD2|TRBJ2-5|TRBV30
CAWSRGGSGGTQETQYF
TGTGCCTGGAGCCGGGGTGGTAGCGGGGGGACTCAAGAGACCCAGTACTTC
>NA|TRBD1|TRBJ1-1|TRBV5-1
CASSFFGQGDSYTEAFF
TGCGCCAGCAGCTTCTTCGGACAGGGGGATTCTTACACTGAAGCTTTCTTT
>few|TRBD1|TRBJ2-7|TRBV7-9
CASSPTNRDRAYEQYF
TGTGCCAGCAGCCCCACTAACCGGGACAGGGCCTACGAGCAGTACTTC
>NA|TRBD2|TRBJ2-6|TRBV27
CASSLTSGGGWANVLTF
TGTGCCAGCAGTTTAACATCTGGGGGGGGTTGGGCCAACGTCCTGACTTTC
>NA|NA|TRBJ2-7|TRBV4-1
CASSQVGDFLGQYF
TGCGCCAGCAGCCAAGTTGGAGACTTCTTAGGGCAGTACTTC
>NA|TRBD2|TRBJ2-7|TRBV7-2
CASSWTSGDVSYEQYF
TGTGCCAGCAGCTGGACTAGCGGGGATGTCTCCTACGAGCAGTACTTC
>NA|TRBD2|TRBJ2-1|TRBV6-1
CASSEALAGGLIF
TGTGCCAGCAGTGAAGCGTTAGCGGGGGGTCTTATCTTC
>NA|TRBD1|TRBJ1-4|TRBV7-9
CASSPDRTNEKLFF
TGTGCCAGCAGCCCGGACAGGACTAATGAAAAACTGTTTTTT
>NA|TRBD2|TRBJ2-3|TRBV7-3
CASSTGTTTDTQYF
TGTGCCAGCAGCACCGGGACTACCACAGATACGCAGTATTTT
>NA|NA|TRBJ1-3|TRBV9
CASSVGGTNSGNTIYF
TGTGCCAGCAGCGTAGGGGGCACCAACTCTGGAAACACCATATATTTT
>NA|TRBD2|TRBJ2-3|TRBV5-4
CASSLSGGNTDTQYF
TGTGCCAGCAGCTTGAGCGGGGGAAACACAGATACGCAGTATTTT